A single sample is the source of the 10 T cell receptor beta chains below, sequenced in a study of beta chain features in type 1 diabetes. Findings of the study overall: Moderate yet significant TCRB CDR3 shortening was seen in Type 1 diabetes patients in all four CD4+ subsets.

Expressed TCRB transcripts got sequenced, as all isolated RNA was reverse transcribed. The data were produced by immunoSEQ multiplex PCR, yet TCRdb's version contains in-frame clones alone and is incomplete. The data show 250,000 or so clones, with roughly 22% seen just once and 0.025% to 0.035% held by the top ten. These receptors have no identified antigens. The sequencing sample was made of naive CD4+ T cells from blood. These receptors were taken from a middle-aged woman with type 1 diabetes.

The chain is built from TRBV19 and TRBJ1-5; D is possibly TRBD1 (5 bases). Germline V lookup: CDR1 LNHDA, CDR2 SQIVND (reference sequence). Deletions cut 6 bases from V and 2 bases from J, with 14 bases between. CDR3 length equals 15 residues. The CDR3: CASRGLREGNQPQHF. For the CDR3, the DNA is TGTGCCAGTAGGGGACTCCGTGAAGGCAATCAGCCCCAGCATTTT.

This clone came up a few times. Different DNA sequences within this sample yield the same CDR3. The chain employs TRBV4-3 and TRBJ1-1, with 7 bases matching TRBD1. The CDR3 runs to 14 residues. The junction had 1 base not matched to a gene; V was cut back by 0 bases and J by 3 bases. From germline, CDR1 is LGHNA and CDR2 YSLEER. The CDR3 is CASSQETGDTEAFF. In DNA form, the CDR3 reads TGCGCCAGCAGCCAAGAAACAGGGGACACTGAAGCTTTCTTT.

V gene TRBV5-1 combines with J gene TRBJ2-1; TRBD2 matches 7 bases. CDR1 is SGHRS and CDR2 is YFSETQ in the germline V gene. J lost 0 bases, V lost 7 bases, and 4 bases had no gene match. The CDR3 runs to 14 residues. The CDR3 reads CASSSGTSYNEQFF. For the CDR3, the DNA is TGCGCCAGCTCGAGCGGGACCTCCTACAATGAGCAGTTCTTC. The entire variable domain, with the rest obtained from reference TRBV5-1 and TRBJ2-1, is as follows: KAGVTQTPRYLIKTRGQQVTLSCSPISGHRSVSWYQQTPGQGLQFLFEYFSETQRNKGNFPGRFSGRQFSNSRSEMNVSTLELGDSALYLCASSSGTSYNEQFFGPGTRLTVL.

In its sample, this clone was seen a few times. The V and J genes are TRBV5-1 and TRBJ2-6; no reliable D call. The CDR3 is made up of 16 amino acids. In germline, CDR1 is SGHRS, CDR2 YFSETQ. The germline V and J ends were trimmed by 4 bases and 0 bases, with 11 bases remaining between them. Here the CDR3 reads CASSPIPVSGANVLTF. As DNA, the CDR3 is TGCGCCAGCAGCCCTATCCCTGTCTCTGGGGCCAACGTCCTGACTTTC.

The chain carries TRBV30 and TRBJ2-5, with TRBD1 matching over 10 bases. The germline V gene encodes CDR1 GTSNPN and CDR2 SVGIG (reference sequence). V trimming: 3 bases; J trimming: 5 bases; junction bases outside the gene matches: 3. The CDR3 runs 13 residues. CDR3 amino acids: CAWRTGGAETQYF. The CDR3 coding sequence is TGTGCCTGGAGGACAGGGGGCGCGGAGACCCAGTACTTC. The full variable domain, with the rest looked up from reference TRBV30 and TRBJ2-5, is SQTIHQWPATLVQPVGSPLSLECTVEGTSNPNLYWYRQAAGRGLQLLFYSVGIGQISSEVPQNLSASRPQDRQFILSSKKLLLSDSGFYLCAWRTGGAETQYFGPGTRLLVL.

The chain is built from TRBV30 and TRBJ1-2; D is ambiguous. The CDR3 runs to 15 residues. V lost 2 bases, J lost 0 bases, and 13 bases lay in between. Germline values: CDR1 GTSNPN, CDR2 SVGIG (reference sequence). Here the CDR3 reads CAWSSPGNANYGYTF. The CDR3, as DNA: TGTGCCTGGAGTTCACCAGGCAACGCTAACTATGGCTACACCTTC.

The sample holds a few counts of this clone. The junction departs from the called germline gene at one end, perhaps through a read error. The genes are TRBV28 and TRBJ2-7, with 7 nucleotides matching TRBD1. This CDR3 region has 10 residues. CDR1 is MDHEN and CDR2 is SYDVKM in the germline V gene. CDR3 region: CASSSGQPNF. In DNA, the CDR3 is TGTGCCAGCAGTTCGGGACAGCCCAACTTC.

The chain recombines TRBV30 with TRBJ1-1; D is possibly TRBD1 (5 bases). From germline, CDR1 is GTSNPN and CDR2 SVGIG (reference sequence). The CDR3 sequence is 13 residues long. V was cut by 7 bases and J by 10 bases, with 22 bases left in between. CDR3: CASSEGLVSRAFF. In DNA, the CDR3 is TGTGCCTCTTCGGAGGGACTTGTTTCTCGAGCTTTCTTT.

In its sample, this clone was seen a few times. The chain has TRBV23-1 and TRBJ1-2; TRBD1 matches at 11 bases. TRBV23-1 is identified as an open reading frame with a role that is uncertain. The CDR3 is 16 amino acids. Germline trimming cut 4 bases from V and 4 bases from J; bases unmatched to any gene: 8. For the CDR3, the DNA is TGCGCCAGCAGTCTCCCTGGACAGGGGGCAGGCTATGGCTACACCTTC. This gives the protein CASSLPGQGAGYGYTF.

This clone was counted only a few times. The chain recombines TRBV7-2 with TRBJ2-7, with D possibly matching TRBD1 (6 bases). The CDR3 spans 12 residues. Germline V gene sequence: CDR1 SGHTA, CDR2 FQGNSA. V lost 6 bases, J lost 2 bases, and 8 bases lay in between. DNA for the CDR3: TGTGCCAGCAGGGGGGACACCTACGAGCAGTACTTC. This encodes CASRGDTYEQYF.